This entry lists 8 T cell receptor beta chains sequenced from one sample in a study of cytomegalovirus exposure and HLA in healthy donors. The PCR contained 60 Vbeta and 13 Jbeta primers. Repertoires were generated with immunoSEQ multiplex PCR, while TCRdb's copy carries only in-frame clones and drops some. The repertoire holds fewer than 90,000 clones, with almost 80% as singletons. Material: PBMCs. The receptors stem from a female donor in good health and CMV-seronegative.

The rearrangement links TRBV18 to TRBJ2-3; TRBD1 agrees at 9 bases. CDR3 length: 15 residues. The V segment lost 1 base and the J segment 1 base; nucleotides outside the gene matches: 0. Germline V gene lookup returns CDR1 KGHSH and CDR2 LQKENI. For the CDR3, the DNA is TGTGCCAGCTCACCACGGACAGGGGGCACAGATACGCAGTATTTT. Translating it yields CASSPRTGGTDTQYF.

The V call is TRBV6-5, the J call TRBJ2-3, with D tentatively TRBD2 (5 bases). The germline CDR1 and CDR2 sequences are MNHEY and SVGAGI. This CDR3 has 15 residues. Trimming removed 0 bases from V and 1 base from J, with 8 bases in between. The DNA for the CDR3 is TGTGCCAGCAGTTACTCTGGGAGCGGCACAGATACGCAGTATTTT. It codes for CASSYSGSGTDTQYF.

V and J are TRBV18 and TRBJ2-7; perhaps TRBD2 as D (6 bases). CDR3 length: 14 amino acids. CDR1 and CDR2 (germline): KGHSH, LQKENI. Trimming cost V 4 bases and J 5 bases, with 15 bases left between them. This CDR3 reads CASSRREMEHEQYF. In DNA, the CDR3 is TGTGCCAGCTCACGGAGGGAAATGGAACACGAGCAGTACTTC.

V and J are TRBV4-3 and TRBJ1-5; 7 positions match TRBD1. Germline-derived CDR1 and CDR2 are LGHNA and YSLEER. The V and J ends lost 0 bases and 4 bases, in that order; junction bases with no gene match: 3. There are 15 residues in the CDR3. Written as DNA, the CDR3 is TGCGCCAGCAGCCAAGAACAGGGGAATAATCAGCCCCAGCATTTT. Translated, it gives CASSQEQGNNQPQHF.

This clone was picked up a small number of times. CDR3 bases: TGTGCCAGTCGGGGGGATGAGCAGTTCTTC. Protein sequence: CASRGDEQFF. The gene calls are TRBV6-6 and TRBJ2-1; TRBD2 agrees at 7 bases. CDR3 length: 10 amino acids. Trimming cost V 9 bases and J 8 bases; bases outside gene matches: 1. Germline assignment: CDR1 MNHNY and CDR2 SVGAGI (reference sequence).

The V and J genes are TRBV11-2 and TRBJ1-2; 8 positions match TRBD1. There are 13 residues in the CDR3. V shed 4 bases and J 4 bases; nucleotides not matched to a gene: 2. CDR1 and CDR2 from the germline V gene are SGHAT and FQNNGV. CDR3 in amino acids: CASSSDRAYGYTF. CDR3 coding DNA: TGTGCCAGCAGCTCGGACAGGGCCTATGGCTACACCTTC.

This chain connects TRBV5-1 to TRBJ2-7; TRBD2 might be the D (6 bases). Per germline, CDR1 SGHRS and CDR2 YFSETQ. V lost 4 bases, J lost 0 bases, and 14 bases lay in between. The CDR3 totals 15 residues. CDR3 bases: TGCGCCAGCAGCCGGAGGGAACCGGGCTCCTACGAGCAGTACTTC. Residues: CASSRREPGSYEQYF.

In this sample, this clone turned up a few times. The V call is TRBV27, the J call TRBJ1-4, with 7 bases that match TRBD1. Losses at the gene ends were 9 bases for V and 0 bases for J; bases not matched to a gene: 1. The CDR3 is made up of 13 amino acids. The germline gives CDR1 MNHEY, CDR2 SMNVEV (reference sequence). The chain's CDR3 is CARGTATNEKLFF. CDR3 sequence (DNA): TGTGCCAGGGGGACAGCAACTAATGAAAAACTGTTTTTT.